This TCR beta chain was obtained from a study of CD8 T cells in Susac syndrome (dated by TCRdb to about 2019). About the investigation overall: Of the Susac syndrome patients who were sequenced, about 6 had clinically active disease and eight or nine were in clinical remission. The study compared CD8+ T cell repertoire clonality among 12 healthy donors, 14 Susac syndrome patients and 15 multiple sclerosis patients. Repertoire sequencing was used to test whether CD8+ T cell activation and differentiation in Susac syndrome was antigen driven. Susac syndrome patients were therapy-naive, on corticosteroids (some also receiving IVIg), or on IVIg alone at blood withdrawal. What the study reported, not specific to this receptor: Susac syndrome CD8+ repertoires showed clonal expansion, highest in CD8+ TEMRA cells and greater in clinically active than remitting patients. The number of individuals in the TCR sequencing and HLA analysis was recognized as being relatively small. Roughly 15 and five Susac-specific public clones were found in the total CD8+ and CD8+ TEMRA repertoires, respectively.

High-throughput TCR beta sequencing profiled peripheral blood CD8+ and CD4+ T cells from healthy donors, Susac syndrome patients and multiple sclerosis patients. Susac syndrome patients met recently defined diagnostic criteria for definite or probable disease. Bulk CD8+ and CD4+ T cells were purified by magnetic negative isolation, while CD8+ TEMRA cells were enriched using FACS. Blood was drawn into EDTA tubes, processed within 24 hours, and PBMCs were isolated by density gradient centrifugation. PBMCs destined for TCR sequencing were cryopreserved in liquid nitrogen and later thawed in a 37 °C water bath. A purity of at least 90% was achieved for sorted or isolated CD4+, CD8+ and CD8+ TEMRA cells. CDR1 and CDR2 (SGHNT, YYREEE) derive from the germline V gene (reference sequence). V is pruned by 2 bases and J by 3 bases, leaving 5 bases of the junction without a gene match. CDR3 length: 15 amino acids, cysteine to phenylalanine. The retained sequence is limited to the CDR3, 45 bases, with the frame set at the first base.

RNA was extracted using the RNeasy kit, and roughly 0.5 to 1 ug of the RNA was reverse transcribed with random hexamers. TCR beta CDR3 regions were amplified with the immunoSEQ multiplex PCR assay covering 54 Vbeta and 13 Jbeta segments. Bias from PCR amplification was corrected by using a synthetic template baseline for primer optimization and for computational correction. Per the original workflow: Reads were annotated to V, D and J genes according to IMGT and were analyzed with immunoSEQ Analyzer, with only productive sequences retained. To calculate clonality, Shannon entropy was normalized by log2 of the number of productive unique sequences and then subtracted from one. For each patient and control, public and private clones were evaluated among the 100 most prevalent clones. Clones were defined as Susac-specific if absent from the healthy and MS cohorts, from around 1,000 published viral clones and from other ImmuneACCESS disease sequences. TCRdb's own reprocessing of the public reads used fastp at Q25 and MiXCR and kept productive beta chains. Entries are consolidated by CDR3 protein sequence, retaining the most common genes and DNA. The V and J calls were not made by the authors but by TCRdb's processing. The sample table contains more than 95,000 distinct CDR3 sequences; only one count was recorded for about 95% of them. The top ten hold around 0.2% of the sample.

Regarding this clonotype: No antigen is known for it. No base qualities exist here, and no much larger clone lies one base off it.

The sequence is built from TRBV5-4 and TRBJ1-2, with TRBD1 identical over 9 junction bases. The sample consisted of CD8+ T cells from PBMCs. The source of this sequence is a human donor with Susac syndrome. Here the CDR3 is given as CASSLPGQGDYGYTF. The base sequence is TGTGCCAGCAGCTTACCGGGACAGGGTGACTATGGCTACACCTTC.